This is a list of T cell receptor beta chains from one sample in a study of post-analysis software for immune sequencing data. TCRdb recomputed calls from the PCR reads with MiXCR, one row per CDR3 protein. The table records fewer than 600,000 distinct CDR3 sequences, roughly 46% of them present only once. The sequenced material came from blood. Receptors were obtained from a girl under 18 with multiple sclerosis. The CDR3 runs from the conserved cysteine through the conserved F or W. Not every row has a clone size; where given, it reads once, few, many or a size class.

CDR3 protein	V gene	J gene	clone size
CASSQSMFEQYF	TRBV7-9	TRBJ2-7	few
CASSFGSLAGEGSYNEQFF	TRBV7-2	TRBJ2-1	NA
CSVEDLREGFFPNEQFF	TRBV29-1	TRBJ2-1	many
CSSFEGANGYTF	TRBV29-1	TRBJ1-2	few
CASSFEGYEQYF	TRBV28	TRBJ2-7	many
CASSLGVAGDEQFF	TRBV13	TRBJ2-1	once
CASSDGNSNNEQYF	TRBV9	TRBJ2-7	once
CASSQDLSALGYTF	TRBV3-1	TRBJ1-2	NA
CATSTPTSGRASEQFF	TRBV15	TRBJ2-1	few
CASSEGPPYNEQFF	TRBV9	TRBJ2-1	NA
CASRMDRASGDTQYF	TRBV2	TRBJ2-3	NA
CATSDFGELFF	TRBV24-1	TRBJ2-2	NA
CASCSWQGSGYTF	TRBV4-1	TRBJ1-2	once
CASSDALSGSLTGELFF	TRBV9	TRBJ2-2	NA
CASSKWDGRDSYNKQFF	TRBV21-1	TRBJ2-1	once
CASSPLGMKFQQFF	TRBV7-9	TRBJ2-1	NA
CASSFDIFSYNEQFF	TRBV7-9	TRBJ2-1	NA
CSARDPLAGLRNTDTQYF	TRBV20-1	TRBJ2-3	few
CAGSGLAEAKNIQYF	TRBV9	TRBJ2-4	NA
CSATRLAGVEQYF	TRBV20-1	NA	NA
CASSYSIQGTYEQYF	TRBV6-5	TRBJ2-7	NA
CASSWDRASPLHF	TRBV5-1	TRBJ1-6	NA